This T cell receptor beta chain was obtained from a study of Ad26.COV2.S vaccination and SARS-CoV-2 variants. TCRdb's copy holds only in-frame clones and misses some; the assay was immunoSEQ multiplex PCR. The repertoire holds under 600,000 clones, 89% seen once, with about 1.5% in the top ten. Germline CDR1 and CDR2: SGHRS and YFSETQ. The ends lost 4 bases at V and 5 bases at J; junction bases unmatched: 12. The CDR3 spans 16 residues. With regard to this clone: Its antigen is currently unknown.

Treatment described: about 20 received Ad26.COV2.S at low or high dose, single or two shots; about 5 received placebo; per-sample allocation not given. The investigators took samples on day 63 after the first vaccine or placebo injection. Study results and limitations: Substantial breadth was reportedly displayed by spike-specific CD8+ and CD4+ T cell responses after vaccination. Vaccine recipients had higher spike-specific TCR breadth than placebo recipients.

The rearrangement links TRBV5-1 to TRBJ2-5; TRBD2 agrees at 9 bases. The source was peripheral blood, collected in a trial of Ad26.COV2.S vaccine versus placebo. The receptor was derived from a person aged 18-60 years who received the Ad26.COV2.S COVID-19 vaccine or a placebo. The CDR3, as DNA: TGCGCCAGCAGCCCTTTTGGGCGGGAGGGCCTCGAGACCCAGTACTTC. Translation: CASSPFGREGLETQYF.